The present entry profiles one TCR beta chain with its context. This record belongs to a study of blood T cell repertoires in COVID-19. Individuals aged 18 to 89 years were recruited from 24 US areas. Clinical history as reported by participants underpinned cohort assignment. All recovered Cohort 3 donors got two negative PCRs, got clearance, or saw symptom resolution. Clones were sequenced by immunoSEQ multiplex PCR, and TCRdb holds only the in-frame ones, with some missing. The data show 200,000 to 250,000 clones, approximately 83% seen once. CDR1 SEHNR and CDR2 FQNEAQ come from the germline V gene (reference sequence). This CDR3 has 14 residues. The junction had 5 bases not matched to a gene; V was cut back by 5 bases and J by 6 bases.

The sequenced material came from PBMCs or T cells enriched from blood (not recorded which). The origin of this receptor is a woman between 55 and 75 years old who had recovered from COVID-19. The rearrangement joins TRBV7-9 to TRBJ2-3, with 10 bases fitting TRBD1. CDR3 sequence reads: CASSPGQGVDTQYF. In DNA, the CDR3 is TGTGCCAGCAGCCCAGGACAGGGGGTTGATACGCAGTATTTT. Supplemented by reference TRBV7-9 and TRBJ2-3, the full variable domain reads DTGVSQNPRHKITKRGQNVTFRCDPISEHNRLYWYRQTLGQGPEFLTYFQNEAQLEKSRLLSDRFSAERPKGSFSTLEIQRTEQGDSAMYLCASSPGQGVDTQYFGPGTRLTVL.